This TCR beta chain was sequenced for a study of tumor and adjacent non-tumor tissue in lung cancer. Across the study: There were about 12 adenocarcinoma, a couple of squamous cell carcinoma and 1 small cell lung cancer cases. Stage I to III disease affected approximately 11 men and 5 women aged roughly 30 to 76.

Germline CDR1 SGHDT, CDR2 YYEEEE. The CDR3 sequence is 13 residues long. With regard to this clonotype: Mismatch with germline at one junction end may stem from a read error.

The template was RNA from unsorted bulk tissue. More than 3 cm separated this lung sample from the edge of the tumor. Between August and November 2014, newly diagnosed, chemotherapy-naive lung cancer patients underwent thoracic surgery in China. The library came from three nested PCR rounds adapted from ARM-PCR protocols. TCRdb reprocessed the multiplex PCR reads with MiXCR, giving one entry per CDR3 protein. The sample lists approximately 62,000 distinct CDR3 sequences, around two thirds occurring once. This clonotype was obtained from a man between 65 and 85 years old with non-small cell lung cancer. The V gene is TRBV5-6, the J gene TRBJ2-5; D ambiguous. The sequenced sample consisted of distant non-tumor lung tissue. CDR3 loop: CTSSPGPGETQYF. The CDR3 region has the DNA TGTACCAGCAGCCCCGGGCCTGGGGAGACCCAGTACTTC.